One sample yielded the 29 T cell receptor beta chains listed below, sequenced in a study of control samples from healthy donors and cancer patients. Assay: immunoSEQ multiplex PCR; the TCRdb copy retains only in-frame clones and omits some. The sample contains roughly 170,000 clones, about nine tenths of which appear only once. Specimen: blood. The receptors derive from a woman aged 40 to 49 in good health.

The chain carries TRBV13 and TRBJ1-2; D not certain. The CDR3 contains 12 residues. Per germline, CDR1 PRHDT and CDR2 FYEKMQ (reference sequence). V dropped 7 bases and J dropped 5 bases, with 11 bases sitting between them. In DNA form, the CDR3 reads TGTGCCAGCACCCCTTCAATTTATGGCTACACCTTC. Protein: CASTPSIYGYTF.

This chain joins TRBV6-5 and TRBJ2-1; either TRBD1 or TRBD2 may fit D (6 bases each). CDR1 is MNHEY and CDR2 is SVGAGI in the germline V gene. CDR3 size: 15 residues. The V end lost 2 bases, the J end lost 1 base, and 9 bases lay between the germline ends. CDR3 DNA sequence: TGTGCCAGCAGTTACGGGGGGCTTTCCTACAATGAGCAGTTCTTC. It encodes CASSYGGLSYNEQFF.

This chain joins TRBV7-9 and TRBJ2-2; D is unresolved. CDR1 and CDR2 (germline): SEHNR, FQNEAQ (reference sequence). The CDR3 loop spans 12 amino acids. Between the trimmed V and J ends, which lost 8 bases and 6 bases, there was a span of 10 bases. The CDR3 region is CASASGAGELFF. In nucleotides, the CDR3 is TGTGCCAGCGCCTCTGGCGCCGGGGAGCTGTTTTTT.

The CDR3 coding sequence is TGTGCCATCACGTGGAGCATAGATTCACCCCTCCACTTT. Protein sequence: CAITWSIDSPLHF. The chain has TRBV10-3 and TRBJ1-6, with D hard to call. The CDR3 consists of 13 residues. The V gene lost 7 bases and the J gene lost 8 bases, with 12 bases spanning the gap. CDR1 is ENHRY and CDR2 is SYGVKD in the germline V gene.

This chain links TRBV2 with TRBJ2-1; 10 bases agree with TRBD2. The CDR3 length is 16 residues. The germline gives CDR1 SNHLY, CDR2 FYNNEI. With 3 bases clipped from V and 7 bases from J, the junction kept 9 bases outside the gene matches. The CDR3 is CASSDWGTSVGNEQFF. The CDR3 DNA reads TGTGCCAGCAGTGATTGGGGGACTAGCGTGGGTAATGAGCAGTTCTTC.

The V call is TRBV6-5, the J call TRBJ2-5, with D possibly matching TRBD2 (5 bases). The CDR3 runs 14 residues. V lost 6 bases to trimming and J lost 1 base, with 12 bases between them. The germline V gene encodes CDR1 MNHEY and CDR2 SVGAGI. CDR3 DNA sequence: TGTGCCAGCAGCGTGACGGGATTCCAAGAGACCCAGTACTTC. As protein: CASSVTGFQETQYF.

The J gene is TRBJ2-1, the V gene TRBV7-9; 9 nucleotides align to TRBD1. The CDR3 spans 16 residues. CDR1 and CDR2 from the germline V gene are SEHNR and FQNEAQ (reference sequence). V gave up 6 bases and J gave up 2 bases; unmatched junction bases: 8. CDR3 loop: CASSPNRDRAYNEQFF. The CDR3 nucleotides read TGTGCCAGCAGTCCTAACCGGGACAGGGCCTACAATGAGCAGTTCTTC.

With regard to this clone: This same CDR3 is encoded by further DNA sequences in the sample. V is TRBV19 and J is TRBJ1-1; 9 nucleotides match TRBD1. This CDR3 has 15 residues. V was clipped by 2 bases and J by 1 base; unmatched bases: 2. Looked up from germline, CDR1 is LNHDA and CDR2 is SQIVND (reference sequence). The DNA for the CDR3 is TGTGCCAGTAGTATAACGGGACAGGGGAACACTGAAGCTTTCTTT. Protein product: CASSITGQGNTEAFF.

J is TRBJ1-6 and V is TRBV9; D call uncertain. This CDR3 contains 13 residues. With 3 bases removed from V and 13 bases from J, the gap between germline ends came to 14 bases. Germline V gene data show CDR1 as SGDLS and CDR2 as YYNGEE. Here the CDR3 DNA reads TGTGCCAGCAGCGCAGCCGGAGGAGGGCCCCTCCACTTT. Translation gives CASSAAGGGPLHF.

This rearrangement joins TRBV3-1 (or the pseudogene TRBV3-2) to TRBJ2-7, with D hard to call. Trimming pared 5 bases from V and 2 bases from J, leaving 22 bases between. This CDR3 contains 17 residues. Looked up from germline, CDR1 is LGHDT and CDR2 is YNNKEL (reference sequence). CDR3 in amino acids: CASSKRVGPPAAYEQYF. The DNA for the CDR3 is TGTGCCAGCAGCAAGAGAGTGGGTCCCCCGGCTGCCTACGAGCAGTACTTC.

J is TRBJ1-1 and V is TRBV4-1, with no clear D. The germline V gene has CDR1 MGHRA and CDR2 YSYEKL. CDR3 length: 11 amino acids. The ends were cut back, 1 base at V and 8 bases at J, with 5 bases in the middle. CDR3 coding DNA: TGCGCCAGCAGCCAAGGCCGGGAAGCTTTCTTT. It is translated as CASSQGREAFF.

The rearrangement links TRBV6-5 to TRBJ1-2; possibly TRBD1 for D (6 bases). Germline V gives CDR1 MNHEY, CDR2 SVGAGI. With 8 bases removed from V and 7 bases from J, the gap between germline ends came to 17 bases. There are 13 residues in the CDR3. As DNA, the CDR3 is TGTGCCAGCGGGTCGTGGGGGGCCGCTGGCTACACCTTC. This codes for CASGSWGAAGYTF.

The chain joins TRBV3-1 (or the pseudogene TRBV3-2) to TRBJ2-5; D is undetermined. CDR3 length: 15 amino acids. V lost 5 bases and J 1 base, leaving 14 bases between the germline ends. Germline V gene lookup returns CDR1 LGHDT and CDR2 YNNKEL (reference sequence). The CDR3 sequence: CASSSLDRLQETQYF. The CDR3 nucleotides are TGTGCCAGCAGCAGTCTGGACCGACTCCAAGAGACCCAGTACTTC.

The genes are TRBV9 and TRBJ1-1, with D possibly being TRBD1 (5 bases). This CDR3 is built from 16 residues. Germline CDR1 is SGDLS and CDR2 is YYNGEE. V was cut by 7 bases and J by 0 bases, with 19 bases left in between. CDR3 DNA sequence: TGTGCCAGCTCCCCAAGGGGACTGATGATGAACACTGAAGCTTTCTTT. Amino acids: CASSPRGLMMNTEAFF. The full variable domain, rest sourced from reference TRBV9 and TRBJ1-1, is DSGVTQTPKHLITATGQRVTLRCSPRSGDLSVYWYQQSLDQGLQFLIQYYNGEERAKGNILERFSAQQFPDLHSELNLSSLELGDSALYFCASSPRGLMMNTEAFFGQGTRLTVV.

The chain's CDR3 is CASSVAGVNTGELFF. The CDR3 DNA reads as TGTGCCAGCAGCGTAGCAGGGGTGAACACCGGGGAGCTGTTTTTT. This chain connects TRBV9 to TRBJ2-2; a weak D match, TRBD1 (6 bases). The CDR3 totals 15 residues. The germline V gene has CDR1 SGDLS and CDR2 YYNGEE. The germline V and J ends were trimmed by 0 bases and 1 base, with 7 bases remaining between them. Full variable domain (missing parts from reference TRBV9 and TRBJ2-2): DSGVTQTPKHLITATGQRVTLRCSPRSGDLSVYWYQQSLDQGLQFLIQYYNGEERAKGNILERFSAQQFPDLHSELNLSSLELGDSALYFCASSVAGVNTGELFFGEGSRLTVL.

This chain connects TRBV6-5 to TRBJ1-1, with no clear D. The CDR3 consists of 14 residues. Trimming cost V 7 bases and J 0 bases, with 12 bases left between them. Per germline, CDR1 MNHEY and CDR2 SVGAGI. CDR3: CASMRGTLNTEAFF. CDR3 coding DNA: TGTGCCAGCATGAGAGGAACGTTGAACACTGAAGCTTTCTTT.

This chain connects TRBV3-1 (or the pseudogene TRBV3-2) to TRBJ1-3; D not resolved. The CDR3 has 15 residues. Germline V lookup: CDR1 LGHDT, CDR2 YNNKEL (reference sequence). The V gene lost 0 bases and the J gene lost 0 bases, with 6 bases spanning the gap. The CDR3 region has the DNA TGTGCCAGCAGCCAAGAAAGTAACTCTGGAAACACCATATATTTT. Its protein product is CASSQESNSGNTIYF.

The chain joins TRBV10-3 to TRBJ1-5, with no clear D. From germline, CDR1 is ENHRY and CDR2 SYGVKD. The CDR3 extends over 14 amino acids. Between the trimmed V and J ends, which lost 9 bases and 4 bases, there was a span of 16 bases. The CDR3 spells CAIASGSGNQPQHF. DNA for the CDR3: TGTGCCATTGCTTCGGGATCCGGGAATCAGCCCCAGCATTTT.

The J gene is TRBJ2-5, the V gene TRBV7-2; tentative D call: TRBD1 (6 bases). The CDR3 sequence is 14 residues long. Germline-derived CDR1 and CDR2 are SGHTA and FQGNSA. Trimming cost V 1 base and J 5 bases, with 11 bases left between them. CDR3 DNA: TGTGCCAGCAGCTTAGGAGGGGGTCGGGAGACCCAGTACTTC. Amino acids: CASSLGGGRETQYF.

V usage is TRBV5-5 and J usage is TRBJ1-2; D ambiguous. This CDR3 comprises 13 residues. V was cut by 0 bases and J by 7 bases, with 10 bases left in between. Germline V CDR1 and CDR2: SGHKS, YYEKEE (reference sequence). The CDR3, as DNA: TGTGCCAGCAGCTTGGCATCCGTAGGTGGCTACACCTTC. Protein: CASSLASVGGYTF.

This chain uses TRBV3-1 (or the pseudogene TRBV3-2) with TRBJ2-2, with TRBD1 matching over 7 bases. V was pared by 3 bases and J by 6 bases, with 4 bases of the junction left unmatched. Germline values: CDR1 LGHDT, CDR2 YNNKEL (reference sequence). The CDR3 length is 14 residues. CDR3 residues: CASSHNRGAGELFF. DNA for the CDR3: TGTGCCAGCAGCCACAACAGGGGAGCCGGGGAGCTGTTTTTT.

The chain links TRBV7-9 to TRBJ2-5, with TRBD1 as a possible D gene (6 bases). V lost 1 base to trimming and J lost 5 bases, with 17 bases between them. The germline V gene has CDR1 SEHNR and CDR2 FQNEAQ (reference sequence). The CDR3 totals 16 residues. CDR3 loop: CASSLVELGASETQYF. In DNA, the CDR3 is TGTGCCAGCAGCTTAGTCGAATTGGGGGCTTCGGAGACCCAGTACTTC.

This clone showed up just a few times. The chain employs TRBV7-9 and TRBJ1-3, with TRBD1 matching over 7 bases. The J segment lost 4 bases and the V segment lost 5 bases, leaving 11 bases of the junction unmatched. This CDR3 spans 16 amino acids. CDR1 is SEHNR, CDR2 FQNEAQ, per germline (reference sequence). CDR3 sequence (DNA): TGTGCCAGCAGCCGGAGTCCCGGGACAGTAGGAAACACCATATATTTT. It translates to CASSRSPGTVGNTIYF.

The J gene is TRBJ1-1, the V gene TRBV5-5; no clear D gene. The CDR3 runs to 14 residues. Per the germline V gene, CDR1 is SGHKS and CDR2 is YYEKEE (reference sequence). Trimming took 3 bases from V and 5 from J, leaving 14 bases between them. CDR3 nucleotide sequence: TGTGCCAGCAGCTGGACCTCAGGAGCAACTGAAGCTTTCTTT. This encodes CASSWTSGATEAFF. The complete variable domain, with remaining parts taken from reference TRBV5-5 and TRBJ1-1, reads DAGVTQSPTHLIKTRGQQVTLRCSPISGHKSVSWYQQVLGQGPQFIFQYYEKEERGRGNFPDRFSARQFPNYSSELNVNALLLGDSALYLCASSWTSGATEAFFGQGTRLTVV.

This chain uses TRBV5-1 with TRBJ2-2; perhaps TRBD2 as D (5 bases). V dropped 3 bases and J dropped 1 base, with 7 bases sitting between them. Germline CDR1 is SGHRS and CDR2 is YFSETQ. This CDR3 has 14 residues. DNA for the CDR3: TGCGCCAGCAGCTCACGGGAGAACACCGGGGAGCTGTTTTTT. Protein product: CASSSRENTGELFF.

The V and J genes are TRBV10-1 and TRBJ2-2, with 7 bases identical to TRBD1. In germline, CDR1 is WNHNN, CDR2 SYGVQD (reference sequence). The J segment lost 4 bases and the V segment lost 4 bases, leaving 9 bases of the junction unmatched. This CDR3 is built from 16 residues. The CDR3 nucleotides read TGCGCCAGCAGTGCGCGAAGAGGGGGCGTCACCGGGGAGCTGTTTTTT. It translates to CASSARRGGVTGELFF.

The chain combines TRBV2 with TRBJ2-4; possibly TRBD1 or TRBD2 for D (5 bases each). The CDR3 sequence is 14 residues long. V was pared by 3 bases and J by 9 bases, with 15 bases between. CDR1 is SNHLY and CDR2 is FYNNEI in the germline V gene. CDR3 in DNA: TGTGCCAGCAGTGATCGGGACGCCTGGGGCATTCAGTACTTC. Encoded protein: CASSDRDAWGIQYF.

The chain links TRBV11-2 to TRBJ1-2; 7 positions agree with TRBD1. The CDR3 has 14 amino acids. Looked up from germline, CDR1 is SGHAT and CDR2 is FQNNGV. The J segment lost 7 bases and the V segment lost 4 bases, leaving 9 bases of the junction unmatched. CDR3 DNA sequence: TGTGCCAGCAGCTCGGGACAGCTTATAACTGGCTACACCTTC. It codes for CASSSGQLITGYTF.

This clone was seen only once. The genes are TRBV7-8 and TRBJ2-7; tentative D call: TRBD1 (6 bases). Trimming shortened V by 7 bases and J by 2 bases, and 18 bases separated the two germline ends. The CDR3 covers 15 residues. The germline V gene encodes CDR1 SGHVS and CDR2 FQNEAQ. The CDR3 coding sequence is TGTGCCAGCATCCGAAGTGGCAGGGGAGCCTACGAGCAGTACTTC. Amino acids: CASIRSGRGAYEQYF.